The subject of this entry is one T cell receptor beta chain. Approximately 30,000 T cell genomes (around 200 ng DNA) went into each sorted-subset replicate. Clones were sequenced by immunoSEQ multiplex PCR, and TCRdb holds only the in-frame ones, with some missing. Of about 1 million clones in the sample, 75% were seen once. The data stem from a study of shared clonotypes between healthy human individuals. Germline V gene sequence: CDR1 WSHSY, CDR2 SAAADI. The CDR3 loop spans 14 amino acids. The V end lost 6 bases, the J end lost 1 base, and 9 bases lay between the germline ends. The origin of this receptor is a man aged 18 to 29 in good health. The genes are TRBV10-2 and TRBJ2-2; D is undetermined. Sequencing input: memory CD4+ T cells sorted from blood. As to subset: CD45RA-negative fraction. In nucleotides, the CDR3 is TGCGCCAGCAGGGAAACAGTGAACACCGGGGAGCTGTTTTTT. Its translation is CASRETVNTGELFF.